This record looks at one TCR beta chain sequence and its context. There is no known antigen for this receptor. Qualities for individual bases were not recorded, and no much larger clone is one base off. The data were obtained in a study of blood T cell repertoires in COVID-19 (TCRdb year 2020). For the study in its entirety: Samples from collaborators originated in the United States, Italy and Spain and spanned both the acute and convalescent phases of COVID-19. The prospective study material was composed of cDNA or gDNA derived from T cells, B-cell-depleted T cells, or PBMCs. The dataset comprised deeply sampled blood TCRbeta repertoires from subjects exposed to, actively infected with, or recovered from COVID-19. The repertoires were released in a freely available public database meant as a resource for research on the immune response to SARS-CoV-2. The samples were drawn from two sources: the first 160 participants of the ongoing ImmuneRACE study, and 950 to 1,500 subjects contributed by 6 global collaborators. A de-identified subject ID, COVID-19 status, age in years and sex were almost always included in the sample metadata. Where HLA class I and class II types were available, the types were taken from metadata supplied by the sample provider, not from assay-based typing.

At one collaborating source in Seattle, patients were enrolled during active infection and were followed longitudinally through the course of disease. The collaborating institutions used their own protocols to collect whole blood in K2EDTA tubes. For TCRbeta analysis, collaborator samples were shipped as frozen whole blood, as isolated PBMCs, or as DNA extracted from either sample type. The immunoSEQ Assay, a bias-controlled multiplex PCR, was used to amplify TCRbeta CDR3 regions from genomic DNA. Per the source publication's procedure: Nucleated cell counts per sample were estimated from amplification of reference gene primers within the assay. Sequence reads were collapsed and filtered to measure the absolute abundance of every unique TCRbeta CDR3 rearrangement. For each sample, productive Simpson clonality was calculated by taking the square root of Simpson's diversity index across productive rearrangements. In its TCRdb copy, this immuneACCESS table keeps in-frame sequences only and misses some clones. Where compared with another copy, unresolved V genes explain less than half of these, and the others have no known cause. Clone size and V and J calls were adopted from that table, with D and trimming inferred from the DNA. The sample yields 200,000 to 300,000 clones; around 87% were counted once. Of the sample, around 5% falls within the top ten clones.

Based on the germline V gene, the CDR1 and CDR2 sequences are SGHTA and FQGNSA. The CDR3 holds 15 amino acids from the cysteine to the phenylalanine. Only CDR3 DNA remains: 45 bases, in frame from the first base. V is clipped by 1 base and J by 2 bases, and the sequence between their germline boundaries is 12 bases long. Study-level results and caveats: The quantity of clinical and demographic metadata differed by source and by participant and was supplied without curation.

This receptor was obtained from a woman aged 55-70 years with COVID-19, enrolled during active disease. In this chain, TRBV7-2 is recombined with TRBJ2-7, and possibly TRBD2, on 6 matching bases. The sample taken for sequencing was peripheral blood. The base sequence is TGTGCCAGCAGCTTAGGGAGCGGGCCTACCTACGAGCAGTACTTC. Its translation reads: CASSLGSGPTYEQYF.